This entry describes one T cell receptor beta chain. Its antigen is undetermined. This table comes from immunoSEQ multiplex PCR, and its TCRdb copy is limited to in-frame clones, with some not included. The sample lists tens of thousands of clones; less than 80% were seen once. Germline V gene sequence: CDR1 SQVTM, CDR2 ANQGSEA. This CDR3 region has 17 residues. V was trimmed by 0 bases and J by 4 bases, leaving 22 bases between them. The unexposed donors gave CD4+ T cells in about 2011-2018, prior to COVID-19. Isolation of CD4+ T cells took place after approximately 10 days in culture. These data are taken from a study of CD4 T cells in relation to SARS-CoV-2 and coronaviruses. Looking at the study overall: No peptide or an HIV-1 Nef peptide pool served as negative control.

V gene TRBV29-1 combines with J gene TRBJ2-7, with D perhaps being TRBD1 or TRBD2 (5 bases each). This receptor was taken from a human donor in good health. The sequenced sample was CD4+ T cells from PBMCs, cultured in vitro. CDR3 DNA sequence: TGCAGCGTTGAAGACCCCATGGGGACCTTCGGGCCTTACGAGCAGTACTTC. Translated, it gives CSVEDPMGTFGPYEQYF.